The 27 T cell receptor beta chains listed next were all sequenced from one sample in a study of blood T cell repertoires in COVID-19. The protocol was immunoSEQ multiplex PCR, while the TCRdb copy is restricted to in-frame clones and leaves out a portion. The table includes a few hundred thousand clones, 80% to 90% detected once. The sample comprised peripheral blood. Source of these receptors: a middle-aged woman who had recovered from COVID-19.

This clone was seen more than once but under ten times. This chain links TRBV28 with TRBJ1-2; TRBD1 is a possible D gene (6 bases). This CDR3 is built from 14 residues. Germline loops: CDR1 MDHEN, CDR2 SYDVKM. The V end lost 6 bases, the J end lost 3 bases, and 14 bases lay between the germline ends. The CDR3 region has the DNA TGTGCCAGCAGACTTGGGGGGGCAGACTATGGCTACACCTTC. Translating it yields CASRLGGADYGYTF.

Note on this clone: Germline and junction disagree at one end, which may indicate a read error. V gene TRBV7-7 combines with J gene TRBJ2-2, with 16 bases that match TRBD2. This CDR3 is 19 amino acids long. CDR1 is SSHAT and CDR2 is FNYEAQ in the germline V gene (reference sequence). CDR3 in DNA: TGTGCTAGCAGCTTAACCCCCCCGGGACTAGCGGGGGGGTTCGGGGAGCTGTTTTTT. As protein: CASSLTPPGLAGGFGELFF.

A few counts support this clone. The J gene is TRBJ1-1, the V gene TRBV5-1; a weak D match, TRBD1 (6 bases). There are 14 residues in the CDR3. V shed 2 bases and J shed 1 base, with 9 bases lying between them. Germline-derived CDR1 and CDR2 are SGHRS and YFSETQ. CDR3 sequence: CASSLIRGNTEAFF. The CDR3 nucleotides read TGCGCCAGCAGCTTAATCAGGGGGAACACTGAAGCTTTCTTT.

The V gene is TRBV2, the J gene TRBJ1-4, with TRBD1 matching 9 bases. Germline-derived CDR1 and CDR2 are SNHLY and FYNNEI. The CDR3 runs 16 residues. V shed 6 bases and J 7 bases; nucleotides not matched to a gene: 12. CDR3 in DNA: TGTGCCAGCAGAGAGACACAGGGGGCGTATAGTGAAAAACTGTTTTTT. Protein sequence: CASRETQGAYSEKLFF.

This sequence joins TRBV13 and TRBJ2-1, with 8 bases identical to TRBD2. Trimming removed 7 bases from V and 5 bases from J; junction bases left unmatched: 7. This CDR3 contains 14 residues. Germline-derived CDR1 and CDR2 are PRHDT and FYEKMQ (reference sequence). CDR3 nucleotide sequence: TGTGCCAGCAAGGGCGGGGGGCCAAACAATGAGCAGTTCTTC. Its protein product is CASKGGGPNNEQFF.

V gene TRBV19 combines with J gene TRBJ1-5; D gene ambiguous. The length of the CDR3 is 14 residues. Germline V CDR1 and CDR2: LNHDA, SQIVND (reference sequence). Trimming took off 0 bases at V and 0 bases at J, with 3 bases between the two ends. DNA of the CDR3: TGTGCCAGTAGTATAGAATATAGCAATCAGCCCCAGCATTTT. This sequence encodes CASSIEYSNQPQHF.

The V and J genes are TRBV6-4 and TRBJ2-3; D is possibly TRBD1 (5 bases). Germline loops: CDR1 MRHNA, CDR2 SNTAGT. This CDR3 is 15 amino acids long. Trimming took 0 bases from V and 1 from J, leaving 8 bases between them. The CDR3: CASSDSGDGTDTQYF. The CDR3 DNA reads as TGTGCCAGCAGTGACTCAGGGGATGGCACAGATACGCAGTATTTT.

The genes are TRBV2 and TRBJ2-1; 15 bases are a match to TRBD2. This CDR3 is built from 15 residues. V lost 7 bases, J lost 8 bases, and 6 bases stayed unmatched. Looked up from germline, CDR1 is SNHLY and CDR2 is FYNNEI. CDR3 residues: CASTEGLAGGDEQFF. Written as DNA, the CDR3 is TGTGCCAGCACCGAGGGACTAGCGGGGGGAGATGAGCAGTTCTTC.

The rearrangement links TRBV27 to TRBJ2-6; TRBD2 agrees at 11 bases. CDR3 length: 17 residues. The trim removed 5 bases at V and 2 bases at J, leaving 5 bases unmatched. In germline, CDR1 is MNHEY, CDR2 SMNVEV (reference sequence). The DNA of the CDR3 is TGTGCCAGCAGTCCAATAGCGGGGGGGCCTGGGGCCAACGTCCTGACTTTC. This sequence encodes CASSPIAGGPGANVLTF. Full variable domain (rest looked up from reference TRBV27 and TRBJ2-6): EAQVTQNPRYLITVTGKKLTVTCSQNMNHEYMSWYRQDPGLGLRQIYYSMNVEVTDKGDVPEGYKVSRKEKRNFPLILESPSPNQTSLYFCASSPIAGGPGANVLTFGAGSRLTVL.

This clone appeared a few times. The chain couples TRBV5-4 to TRBJ1-5, with D uncertain. Trimming shortened V by 0 bases and J by 5 bases, and 6 bases separated the two germline ends. The CDR3 length is 13 residues. Germline CDR1 and CDR2: SGHNT and YYREEE (reference sequence). CDR3 region: CASSLDIDQPQHF. DNA of the CDR3: TGTGCCAGCAGCTTGGACATCGATCAGCCCCAGCATTTT.

The J gene is TRBJ2-3, the V gene TRBV5-1; no clear D. V gave up 0 bases and J gave up 8 bases, with 7 bases separating them. Per the germline V gene, CDR1 is SGHRS and CDR2 is YFSETQ. CDR3 length: 12 residues. This chain's CDR3 is CASSLGDVTQYF. CDR3 nucleotide sequence: TGCGCCAGCAGCTTGGGAGATGTTACGCAGTATTTT.

V and J are TRBV7-8 and TRBJ1-2; TRBD1 is a possible D gene (5 bases). Germline CDR1 is SGHVS and CDR2 is FQNEAQ. The V end was cut by 11 bases, the J end by 7 bases, with 32 bases between. The CDR3 has 17 amino acids. CDR3 DNA: TGTGCCGCATCCAAGGATGGGGTCGGGGGAGGATCTAGTGGCTACACCTTC. Translating gives CAASKDGVGGGSSGYTF.

The sample holds a few counts of this clone. The V and J genes are TRBV2 and TRBJ2-5; weak D call: TRBD2 (6 bases). The CDR3 loop spans 13 amino acids. V dropped 6 bases and J dropped 5 bases, with 13 bases sitting between them. Germline V gene sequence: CDR1 SNHLY, CDR2 FYNNEI. The CDR3 DNA follows: TGTGCCAGCAGGCGGGACGTGGGGGAGACCCAGTACTTC. Translated, it gives CASRRDVGETQYF.

With regard to this clone: Germline is not matched at one junction end, which may reflect a read error. The chain is built from TRBV12-3 or TRBV12-4 and TRBJ1-2; a weak D match, TRBD1 (6 bases). The CDR3 consists of 12 residues. Here the CDR3 DNA reads TGTGCCAGCAGTTTAACAGGGTACGCGACCTCGTTC. Translated, it gives CASSLTGYATSF.

The CDR3 DNA sequence: TGTGCCAGCAGCCCCGGGATTACCAAGCCCCAGCATTTT. It yields the protein CASSPGITKPQHF. This chain links TRBV9 with TRBJ1-5; no firm D call. The length of the CDR3 is 13 residues. Germline assignment: CDR1 SGDLS and CDR2 YYNGEE. Trimming cost V 4 bases and J 8 bases, with 13 bases left between them.

This clone was observed once. The chain carries TRBV5-4 and TRBJ2-5; D might be TRBD1 (6 bases). V lost 4 bases and J lost 0, with 10 bases in between. Germline values: CDR1 SGHNT, CDR2 YYREEE (reference sequence). The CDR3 runs to 14 residues. CDR3 bases: TGTGCCAGCAGCCAAGGACAGAACCAAGAGACCCAGTACTTC. Amino acid sequence: CASSQGQNQETQYF.

There are a few counts of this clone. This chain uses TRBV10-3 with TRBJ2-1, with D perhaps TRBD2 (6 bases). In germline, CDR1 is ENHRY, CDR2 SYGVKD. The length of the CDR3 is 14 residues. V lost 8 bases and J lost 0, with 11 bases in between. CDR3 protein: CAIGGEASYNEQFF. The CDR3 DNA is TGTGCCATCGGAGGGGAAGCCTCCTACAATGAGCAGTTCTTC.

The chain employs TRBV6-2 or TRBV6-3 and TRBJ2-1; D possibly corresponds to TRBD1 (5 bases). The germline V gene encodes CDR1 MNHEY and CDR2 SVGEGT. V shed 2 bases and J shed 15 bases, with 14 bases lying between them. This CDR3 comprises 12 residues. CDR3 region: CASSYTGSVRFF. The CDR3 region has the DNA TGTGCCAGCAGTTACACAGGCAGTGTGCGGTTCTTC.

The chain is built from TRBV27 and TRBJ2-7; 12 nucleotides agree with TRBD1. The CDR3 is made up of 15 amino acids. Germline-derived CDR1 and CDR2 are MNHEY and SMNVEV (reference sequence). V dropped 5 bases and J dropped 6; count of bases not matched to a gene: 8. CDR3 sequence: CASSPWDRGPSEQYF. CDR3 bases: TGTGCCAGCAGTCCCTGGGACAGGGGGCCTTCCGAGCAGTACTTC.

The rearrangement joins TRBV29-1 to TRBJ1-1; the D gene is possibly TRBD1 (5 bases). The germline gives CDR1 SQVTM, CDR2 ANQGSEA. CDR3 length: 15 residues. Trimming cost V 3 bases and J 5 bases, with 19 bases left between them. This CDR3 reads CSVEPVVGAGTEAFF. CDR3 nucleotides: TGCAGCGTTGAGCCGGTAGTAGGGGCCGGGACTGAAGCTTTCTTT. The full variable domain, in which reference TRBV29-1 and TRBJ1-1 provide the parts outside the CDR3, is SAVISQKPSRDICQRGTSLTIQCQVDSQVTMMFWYRQQPGQSLTLIATANQGSEATYESGFVIDKFPISRPNLTFSTLTVSNMSPEDSSIYLCSVEPVVGAGTEAFFGQGTRLTVV.

This rearrangement joins TRBV9 to TRBJ2-5; TRBD2 might be the D (7 bases). The CDR3 covers 15 residues. Germline V CDR1 and CDR2: SGDLS, YYNGEE. V shed 3 bases and J shed 5 bases, with 17 bases lying between them. CDR3 coding DNA: TGTGCCAGCAGCGCAGACCTGGGGGGGCGGGAGACCCAGTACTTC. Protein: CASSADLGGRETQYF. The full variable domain, its missing parts supplied by reference TRBV9 and TRBJ2-5, is DSGVTQTPKHLITATGQRVTLRCSPRSGDLSVYWYQQSLDQGLQFLIQYYNGEERAKGNILERFSAQQFPDLHSELNLSSLELGDSALYFCASSADLGGRETQYFGPGTRLLVL.

The genes are TRBV6-5 and TRBJ1-4, with TRBD1 identical over 7 bases. The CDR3 is made up of 14 amino acids. The junction had 7 bases not matched to a gene; V was cut back by 7 bases and J by 5 bases. The V gene's germline CDR1 is MNHEY and CDR2 SVGAGI. The CDR3 loop reads CASTLGQTNEKLFF. CDR3 DNA sequence: TGTGCCAGCACCCTGGGACAGACAAATGAAAAACTGTTTTTT.

The chain uses TRBV19 and TRBJ1-1; possibly TRBD1 for D (5 bases). The CDR3 contains 13 residues. Germline CDR1 LNHDA, CDR2 SQIVND (reference sequence). Between the trimmed V and J ends, which lost 8 bases and 10 bases, there was a span of 20 bases. The CDR3 DNA is TGTGCCAGTTGCCCCGGGCAGGGCCTTGTAGCTTTCTTT. As protein: CASCPGQGLVAFF. Drawing the rest from reference TRBV19 and TRBJ1-1, the complete variable domain is DGGITQSPKYLFRKEGQNVTLSCEQNLNHDAMYWYRQDPGQGLRLIYYSQIVNDFQKGDIAEGYSVSREKKESFPLTVTSAQKNPTAFYLCASCPGQGLVAFFGQGTRLTVV.

The rearrangement joins TRBV30 to TRBJ2-5; D is possibly TRBD1 (5 bases). V lost 1 base and J lost 0, with 9 bases in between. The CDR3 runs 14 residues. CDR1 and CDR2 (germline): GTSNPN, SVGIG (reference sequence). CDR3: CAWSAGSYQETQYF. Written as DNA, the CDR3 is TGTGCCTGGAGTGCAGGGTCGTACCAAGAGACCCAGTACTTC.

The chain uses TRBV11-3 and TRBJ1-2; no clear D. Trimming stripped 6 bases from V and 8 bases from J, with 13 bases between. The CDR3 is made up of 12 amino acids. Germline V lookup: CDR1 SGHNT, CDR2 YENEEA. The CDR3 here is CASSMALLGYTF. DNA for the CDR3: TGTGCCAGCAGTATGGCTCTCTTAGGCTACACCTTC.

The V call is TRBV5-5, the J call TRBJ2-5; 7 nucleotides line up with TRBD1. V lost 4 bases and J lost 7; bases outside the gene matches: 13. Germline V gene lookup returns CDR1 SGHKS and CDR2 YYEKEE (reference sequence). The CDR3 sequence is 15 residues long. CDR3 sequence reads: CASSPRDSPGGTQYF. CDR3 DNA sequence: TGTGCCAGCAGCCCCCGGGACAGTCCAGGGGGGACCCAGTACTTC.

CDR3 amino acids: CASSSTGMVGQPQHF. CDR3 coding DNA: TGTGCCAGCAGCTCTACAGGGATGGTAGGTCAGCCCCAGCATTTT. J is TRBJ1-5 and V is TRBV7-9, with D maybe TRBD1 (6 bases). Trimming cost V 4 bases and J 6 bases, with 16 bases left between them. Germline assignment: CDR1 SEHNR and CDR2 FQNEAQ (reference sequence). CDR3 length equals 15 residues.